The clone carrying this TCR beta chain was seen repeatedly, ten times or more. Its matching antigen is unknown. The CDR3 runs 11 residues. V shed 2 bases and J shed 7 bases, with 3 bases lying between them. Germline V gives CDR1 SGHRS, CDR2 YFSETQ. This entry is derived from a study of T-cell reconstitution after alpha-beta-depleted transplantation in children. Study observations and caveats: Newly produced T cells mostly provided counts and TCRbeta diversity after one year, as hyperexpanded clones declined. It was surviving recipient T cells and thymic progenitors that gave some patients high TCRbeta diversity at day 60. Two months or so post-transplant, alpha-beta T cells reportedly derived from several hundred expanded graft clones.

Unique molecular identifiers were used in preparing the TCRbeta library. One entry per CDR3 protein, called by TCRdb with MiXCR from the PCR reads. Among hundreds of thousands of distinct CDR3 sequences listed, around 13% were seen once. This rearrangement joins TRBV5-1 to TRBJ2-2; D ambiguous. The clonotype comes from a girl between 2 and 10 years old with congenital amegakaryocytic thrombocytopenia, due to receive a stem cell transplant. The specimen was PBMCs, collected before TCRalphabeta/CD19-depleted stem cell transplant. CDR3 sequence (DNA): TGCGCCAGCAGCTTATTCGGGGAGCTGTTTTTT. This codes for CASSLFGELFF.